This T cell receptor (beta chain) was captured in a study of T-cell reconstitution after alpha-beta-depleted transplantation in children. CDR3 length: 13 residues. CDR1 is SEHNR and CDR2 is FQNEAQ in the germline V gene (reference sequence). Trimming cost V 7 bases and J 4 bases, with 13 bases left between them. Preparation of the TCRbeta library was carried out with unique molecular identifiers. TCRdb recomputed calls from the PCR reads with MiXCR, one row per CDR3 protein. The sample has 490,000 or so distinct CDR3 sequences; approximately 12% are singletons. The clonotype comes from a human donor who donated a stem cell graft to a child with combined immunodeficiency. The chain uses TRBV7-9 and TRBJ2-5; D is unclear. The sample consisted of PBMCs from the stem cell graft donor, taken from the stem cell graft. CDR3 in DNA: TGTGCCAGCACCCCAGGAGTAAGAGAGACCCAGTACTTC. Translation gives CASTPGVRETQYF.